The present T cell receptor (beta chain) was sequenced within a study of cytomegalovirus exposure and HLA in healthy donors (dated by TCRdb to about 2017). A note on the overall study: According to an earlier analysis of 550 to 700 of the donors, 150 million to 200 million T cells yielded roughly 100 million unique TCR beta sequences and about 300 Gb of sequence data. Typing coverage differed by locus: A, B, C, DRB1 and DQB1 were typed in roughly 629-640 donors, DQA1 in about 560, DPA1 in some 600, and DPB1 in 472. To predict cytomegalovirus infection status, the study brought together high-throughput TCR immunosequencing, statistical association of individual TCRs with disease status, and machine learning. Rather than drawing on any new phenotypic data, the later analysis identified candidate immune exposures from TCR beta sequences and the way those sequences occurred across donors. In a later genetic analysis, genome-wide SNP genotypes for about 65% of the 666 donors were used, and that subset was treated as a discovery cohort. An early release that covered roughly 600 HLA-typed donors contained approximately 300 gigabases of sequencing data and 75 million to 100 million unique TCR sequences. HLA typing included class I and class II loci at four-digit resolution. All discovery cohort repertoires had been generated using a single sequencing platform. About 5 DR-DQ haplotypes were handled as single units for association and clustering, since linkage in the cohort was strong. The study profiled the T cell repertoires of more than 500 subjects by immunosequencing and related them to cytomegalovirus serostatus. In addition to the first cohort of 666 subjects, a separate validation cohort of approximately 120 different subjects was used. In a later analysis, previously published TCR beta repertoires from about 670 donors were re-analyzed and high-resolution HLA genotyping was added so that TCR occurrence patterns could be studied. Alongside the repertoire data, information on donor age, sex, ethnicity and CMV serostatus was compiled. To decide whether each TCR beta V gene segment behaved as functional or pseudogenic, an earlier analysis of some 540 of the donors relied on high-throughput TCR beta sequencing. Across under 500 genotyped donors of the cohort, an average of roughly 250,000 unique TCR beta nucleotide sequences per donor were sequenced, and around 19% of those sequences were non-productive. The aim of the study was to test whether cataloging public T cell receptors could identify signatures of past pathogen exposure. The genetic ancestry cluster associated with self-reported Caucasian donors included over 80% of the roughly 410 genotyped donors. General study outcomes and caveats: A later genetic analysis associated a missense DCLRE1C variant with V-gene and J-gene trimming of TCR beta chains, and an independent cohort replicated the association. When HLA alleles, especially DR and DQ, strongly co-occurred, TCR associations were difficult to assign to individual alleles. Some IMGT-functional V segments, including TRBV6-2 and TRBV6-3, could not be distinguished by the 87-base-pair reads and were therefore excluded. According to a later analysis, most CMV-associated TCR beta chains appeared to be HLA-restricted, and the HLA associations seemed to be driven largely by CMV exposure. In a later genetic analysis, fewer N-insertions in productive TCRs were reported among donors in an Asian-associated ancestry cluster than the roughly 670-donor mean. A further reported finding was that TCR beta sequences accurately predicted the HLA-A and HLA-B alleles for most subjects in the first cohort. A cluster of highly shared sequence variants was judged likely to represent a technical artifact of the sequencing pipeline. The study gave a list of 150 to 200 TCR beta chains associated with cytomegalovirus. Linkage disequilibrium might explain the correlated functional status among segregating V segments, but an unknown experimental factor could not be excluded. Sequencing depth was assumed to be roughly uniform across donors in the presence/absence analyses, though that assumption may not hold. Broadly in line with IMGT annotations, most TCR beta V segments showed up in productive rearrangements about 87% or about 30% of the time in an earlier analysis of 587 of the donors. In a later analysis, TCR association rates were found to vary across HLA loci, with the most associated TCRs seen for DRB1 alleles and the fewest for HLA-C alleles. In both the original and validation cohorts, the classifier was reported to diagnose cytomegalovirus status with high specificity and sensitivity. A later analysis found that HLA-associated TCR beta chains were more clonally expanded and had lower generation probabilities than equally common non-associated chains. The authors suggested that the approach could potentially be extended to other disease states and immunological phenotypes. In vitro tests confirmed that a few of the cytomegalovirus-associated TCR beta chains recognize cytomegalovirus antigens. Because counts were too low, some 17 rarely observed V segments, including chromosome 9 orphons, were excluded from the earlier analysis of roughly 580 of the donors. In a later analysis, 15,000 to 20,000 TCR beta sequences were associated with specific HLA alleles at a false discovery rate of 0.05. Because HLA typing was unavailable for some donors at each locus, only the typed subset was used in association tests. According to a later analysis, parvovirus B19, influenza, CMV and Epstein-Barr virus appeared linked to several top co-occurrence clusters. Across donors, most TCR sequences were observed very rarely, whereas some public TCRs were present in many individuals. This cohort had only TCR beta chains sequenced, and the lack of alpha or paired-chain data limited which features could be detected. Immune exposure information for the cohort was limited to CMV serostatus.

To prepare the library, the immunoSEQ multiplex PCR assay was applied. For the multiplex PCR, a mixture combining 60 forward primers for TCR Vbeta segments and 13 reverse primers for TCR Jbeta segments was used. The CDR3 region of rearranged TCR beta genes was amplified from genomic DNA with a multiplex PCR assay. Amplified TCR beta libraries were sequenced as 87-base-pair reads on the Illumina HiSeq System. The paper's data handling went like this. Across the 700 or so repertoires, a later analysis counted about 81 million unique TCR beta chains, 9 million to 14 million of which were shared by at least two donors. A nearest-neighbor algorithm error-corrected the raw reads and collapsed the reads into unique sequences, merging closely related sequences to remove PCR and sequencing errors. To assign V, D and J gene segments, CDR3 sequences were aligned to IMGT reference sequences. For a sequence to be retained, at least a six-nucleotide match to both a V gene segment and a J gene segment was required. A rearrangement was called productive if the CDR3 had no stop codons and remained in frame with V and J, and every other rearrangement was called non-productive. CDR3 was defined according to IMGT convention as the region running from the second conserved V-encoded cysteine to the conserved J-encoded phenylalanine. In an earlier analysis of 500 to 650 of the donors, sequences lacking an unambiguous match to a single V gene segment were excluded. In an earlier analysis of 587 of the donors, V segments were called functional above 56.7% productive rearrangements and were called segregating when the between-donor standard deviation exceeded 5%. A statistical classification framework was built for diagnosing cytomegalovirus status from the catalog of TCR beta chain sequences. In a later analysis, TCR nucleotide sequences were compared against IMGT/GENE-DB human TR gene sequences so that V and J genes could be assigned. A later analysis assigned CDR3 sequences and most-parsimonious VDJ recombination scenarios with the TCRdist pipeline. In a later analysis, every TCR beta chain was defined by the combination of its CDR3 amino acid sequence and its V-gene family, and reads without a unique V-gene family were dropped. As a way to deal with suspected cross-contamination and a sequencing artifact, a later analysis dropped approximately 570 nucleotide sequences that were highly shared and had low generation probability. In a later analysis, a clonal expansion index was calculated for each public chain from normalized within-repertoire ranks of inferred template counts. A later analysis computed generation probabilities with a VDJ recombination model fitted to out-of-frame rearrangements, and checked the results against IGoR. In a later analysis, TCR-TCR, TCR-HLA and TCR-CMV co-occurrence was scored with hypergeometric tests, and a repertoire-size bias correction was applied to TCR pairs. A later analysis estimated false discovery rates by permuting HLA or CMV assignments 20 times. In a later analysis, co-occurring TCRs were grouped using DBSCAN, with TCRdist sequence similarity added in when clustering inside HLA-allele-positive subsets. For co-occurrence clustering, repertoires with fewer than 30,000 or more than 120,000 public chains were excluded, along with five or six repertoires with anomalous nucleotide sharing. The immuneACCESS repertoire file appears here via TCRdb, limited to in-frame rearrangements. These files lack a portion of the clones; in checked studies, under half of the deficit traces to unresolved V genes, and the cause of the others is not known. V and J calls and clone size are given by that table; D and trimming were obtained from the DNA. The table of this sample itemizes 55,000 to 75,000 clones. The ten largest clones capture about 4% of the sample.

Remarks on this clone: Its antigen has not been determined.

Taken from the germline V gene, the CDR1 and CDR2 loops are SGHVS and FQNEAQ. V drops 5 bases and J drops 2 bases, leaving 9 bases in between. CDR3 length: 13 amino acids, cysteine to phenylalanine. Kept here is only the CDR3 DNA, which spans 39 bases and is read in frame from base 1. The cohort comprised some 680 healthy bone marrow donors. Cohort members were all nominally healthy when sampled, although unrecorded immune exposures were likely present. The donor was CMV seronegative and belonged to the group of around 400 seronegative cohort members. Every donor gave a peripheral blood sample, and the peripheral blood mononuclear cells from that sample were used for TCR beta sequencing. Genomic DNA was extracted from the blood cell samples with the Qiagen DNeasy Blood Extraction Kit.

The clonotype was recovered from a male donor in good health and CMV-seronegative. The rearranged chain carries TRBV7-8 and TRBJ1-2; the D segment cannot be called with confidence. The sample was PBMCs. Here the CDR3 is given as CASSLDNNYGYTF. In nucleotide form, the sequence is TGTGCCAGCAGCCTTGACAACAACTATGGCTACACCTTC.